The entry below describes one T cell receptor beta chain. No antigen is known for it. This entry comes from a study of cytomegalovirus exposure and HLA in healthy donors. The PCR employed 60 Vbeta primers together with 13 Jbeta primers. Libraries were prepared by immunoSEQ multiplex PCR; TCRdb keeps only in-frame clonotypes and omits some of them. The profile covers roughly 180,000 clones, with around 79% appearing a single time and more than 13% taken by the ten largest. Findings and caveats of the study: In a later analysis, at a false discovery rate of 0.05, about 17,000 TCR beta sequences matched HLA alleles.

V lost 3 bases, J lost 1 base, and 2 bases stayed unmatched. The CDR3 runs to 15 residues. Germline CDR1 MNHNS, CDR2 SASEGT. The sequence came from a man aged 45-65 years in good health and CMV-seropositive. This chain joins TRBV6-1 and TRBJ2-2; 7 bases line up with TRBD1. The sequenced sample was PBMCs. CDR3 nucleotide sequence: TGTGCCAGCAGTGAGGGGGACAGGAACACCGGGGAGCTGTTTTTT. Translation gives CASSEGDRNTGELFF.